In its sample, the clone carrying this TCR beta chain was seen many times. The CDR3 consists of 12 residues. The J segment lost 14 bases and the V segment lost 5 bases, leaving 8 bases of the junction unmatched. The sample originates from a study of early T cells in non-severe SARS-CoV-2 infection. Each single cDNA molecule received a unique molecular identifier. TCRdb re-derived calls from the 5' RACE reads in MiXCR, one entry per CDR3 protein. The data contain more than 35,000 distinct CDR3 sequences, more than 5.5% of them singletons. This TCR was sampled from an adult who was a healthcare worker with PCR-confirmed SARS-CoV-2 infection or an uninfected control (not recorded which). The chain joins TRBV12-3 or TRBV12-4 to TRBJ1-4; 7 bases match TRBD1. The sample was whole blood. The CDR3 is CASSPSTGSLFF. In DNA form, the CDR3 reads TGTGCCAGCAGTCCCTCGACAGGGAGTCTGTTTTTT.